This record concerns one T cell receptor (beta chain) sequence. Per germline, CDR1 MGHRA and CDR2 YSYEKL. Trimming removed 0 bases at V and 7 bases at J, with 10 bases between. CDR3 size: 13 residues. Measured with immunoSEQ multiplex PCR; TCRdb has only the in-frame clones, and not every one. The sample records fewer than 80,000 clones, 78% being singletons. Followed longitudinally, the Seattle patients had been enrolled during active infection. This entry comes from a study of blood T cell repertoires in COVID-19. Study overall: From T cells, B-cell-depleted T cells, or PBMCs came the material, which was cDNA or gDNA.

The receptor was isolated from a man between 60 and 70 years old with COVID-19, enrolled during active disease. The sequenced sample was peripheral blood. This rearrangement joins TRBV4-1 to TRBJ2-7; D is unresolved. CDR3: CASSQEMRREQYF. CDR3 sequence (DNA): TGCGCCAGCAGCCAAGAGATGAGGAGAGAGCAGTACTTC.